A selection of T cell receptor beta chains follows, all from one sample in a study of blood T cell repertoires in COVID-19. The assay was immunoSEQ multiplex PCR, and TCRdb's table has in-frame clones only and misses some. The sample carries under 200,000 clones, 80% to 90% recorded once. Sequencing used peripheral blood. Receptors originate from a woman over 75 with acute or convalescent COVID-19. CDR3s leave out the opening cysteine and the closing phenylalanine or tryptophan.

J | V | CDR3
TRBJ1-1 | TRBV5-6 | ASSFGQGLNTEAF
TRBJ1-6 | TRBV27 | ASSRKIQGSYSPLH
TRBJ2-1 | TRBV4-3 | ASSQERGDEQF
TRBJ1-4 | TRBV9 | ASSVGYGRNEKLF
TRBJ2-7 | TRBV29-1 | SVDRGRGEQY
TRBJ1-5 | TRBV5-1 | ASRLDSHSNQPQH
TRBJ2-5 | TRBV14 | ASSLGLAGGQETQY
TRBJ2-1 | TRBV19 | ASSIDTASGRASYNEQF
TRBJ2-3 | TRBV4-3 | ASSHRREVDTQY
TRBJ1-2 | TRBV9 | ASSPSQDYGYT
TRBJ2-7 | TRBV6-5 | ASSRDREPSYEQY
TRBJ2-1 | TRBV18 | ASSLLAGGRNEQF
TRBJ2-3 | TRBV10-1 | ASSEWLGGSTDTQY
TRBJ2-7 | TRBV30 | AWSSGAGGYEQY
TRBJ2-1 | TRBV19 | ASSVTGTSGRNEQF
TRBJ1-1 | TRBV5-1 | ASSLGTGSTEAF
TRBJ2-5 | TRBV18 | ASSLLPLIQETQY
TRBJ1-6 | TRBV28 | ASSSDRVESSPLH
TRBJ2-7 | TRBV5-4 | ASSTASGPYEQY
TRBJ2-5 | TRBV19 | ASRPKGRGREETQY
TRBJ1-1 | TRBV12-3/TRBV12-4 | ASTLSGGSGF
TRBJ2-3 | TRBV13 | ASSLLGQGFLDTQY
TRBJ2-1 | TRBV19 | ASNDGLARQF
TRBJ2-5 | TRBV7-9 | ASNRWGGRQETQY
TRBJ1-1 | TRBV5-4 | ASSSFNAENTEAF
TRBJ2-7 | TRBV7-2 | ASSSGLAGVYEQY
TRBJ2-1 | TRBV18 | ASIRDSYNEQF
TRBJ1-2 | TRBV7-9 | ASSLGQEGSYT
TRBJ2-1 | TRBV18 | ASSTGTSGRWNEQF
TRBJ2-3 | TRBV19 | ASGRTSGSGVVTDTQY
TRBJ1-2 | TRBV25-1 | ASSEYGTGGYYGYT
TRBJ2-5 | TRBV5-5 | ASSSLQEGETQY
TRBJ2-1 | TRBV5-6 | ASSLRVAYSYNEQF
TRBJ2-4 | TRBV21-1 | ASSKAPQRGASKNIQY
TRBJ2-1 | TRBV28 | ASTTGYNEQF
TRBJ2-1 | TRBV9 | ASSKLRDRGYNEQF
TRBJ2-7 | TRBV19 | ASSIVGLSGTSGNPYEQY
TRBJ2-2 | TRBV5-6 | ASSLRRTGVGTGELF
TRBJ1-2 | TRBV5-4 | ASSLGGGAGYGYT
TRBJ1-2 | TRBV4-1 | ASSQVTGSIGYT
TRBJ2-1 | TRBV7-2 | ASSLGSATYNEQF
TRBJ2-6 | TRBV9 | ASSPRPLISGANVLT